Listed here is a single TCR beta chain. The antigen remains undetermined. 5'RACE primed from the constant segment yielded TCR alpha and TCR beta cDNA libraries bearing sample barcodes and UMIs. TCRdb recomputed calls from the 5' RACE reads with MiXCR, one row per CDR3 protein. The table lists hundreds of thousands of distinct CDR3 sequences, about a sixth of them singletons. This entry belongs to a study of T-cell memory formation after mild COVID-19. Study-level findings and limits: Pre-infection memory contained some responding clones, which suggested that cross-reactive memory had joined.

V trimming: 8 bases; J trimming: 2 bases; junction bases outside the gene matches: 6. Germline assignment: CDR1 SGHVS and CDR2 FQNEAQ. This CDR3 comprises 14 residues. This sequence originates from a man aged 18 to 29 who had mild COVID-19 (a few samples of this study predate the infection). Cell type and time point are not known. The sequencing sample was made of PBMCs or a T cell subset sorted from them (not recorded which). The chain joins TRBV7-8 to TRBJ1-5; 7 positions agree with TRBD1. The chain's CDR3 is CASEIGQGNQPQHF. DNA for the CDR3: TGTGCCAGCGAAATTGGACAGGGCAATCAGCCCCAGCATTTT.